This T cell receptor beta chain was sequenced during a study of blood T cells in healthy people across ages. About the study: Per two T cells, about one barcoded beta molecule was captured through template switching.

Primed by a sample-barcoded 5' primer and a J-beta primer mix, a second PCR proceeded for 7 to 11 cycles. TCRdb reanalysed the 5' RACE reads using MiXCR and keeps one entry per CDR3 protein. The sample includes more than 700,000 distinct CDR3 sequences, around 50% of them seen just once. The receptor comes from a man older than 75 in good health. Sequenced sample: blood.

The CDR3 loop reads CASSKREDRETQYF. In nucleotides, the CDR3 is TGTGCCAGCAGTAAACGGGAGGACCGAGAGACCCAGTACTTC. This chain links TRBV6-1 with TRBJ2-5; 7 nucleotides line up with TRBD2. Germline V gene data show CDR1 as MNHNS and CDR2 as SASEGT. V gave up 5 bases and J gave up 4 bases; unmatched junction bases: 7. The length of the CDR3 is 14 residues.